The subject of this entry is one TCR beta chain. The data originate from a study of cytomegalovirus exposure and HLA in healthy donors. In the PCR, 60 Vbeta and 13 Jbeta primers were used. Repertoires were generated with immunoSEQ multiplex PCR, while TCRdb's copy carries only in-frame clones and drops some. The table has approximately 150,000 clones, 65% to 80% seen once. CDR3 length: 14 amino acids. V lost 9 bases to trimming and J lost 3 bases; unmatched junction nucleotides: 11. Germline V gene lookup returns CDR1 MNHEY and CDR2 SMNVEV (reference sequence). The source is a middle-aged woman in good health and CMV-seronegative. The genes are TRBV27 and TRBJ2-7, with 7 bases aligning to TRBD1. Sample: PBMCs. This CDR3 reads CASSATGSYYEQYF. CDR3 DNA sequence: TGTGCCAGTTCGGCGACAGGGTCGTACTACGAGCAGTACTTC.